These T cell receptor beta chains were read from a single sample in a study of OX40 agonist ivuxolimab in advanced cancers. This table comes from immunoSEQ multiplex PCR, and its TCRdb copy is limited to in-frame clones, with some not included. Of 65,000 to 70,000 clones detected, over 60% appear once; the ten largest clones hold roughly 1.6%. The specimen comprised CD4+ or CD8+ T cells sorted from blood, sampled in a trial of the OX40 agonist ivuxolimab. These receptors originate from an adult with an advanced solid tumor such as melanoma, head and neck, liver or kidney cancer. CDR3s include the opening cysteine and the closing phenylalanine or tryptophan. The D gene is left open where the match is weak. Not all rows give a size; the values are once, few, many and, for expanded clones, a class.

V: TRBV7-2
J: TRBJ2-7
D: NA
size: few
DNA: TGTGCCAGCAGCTTAGGTGCCCTAGTCTACGAGCAGTACTTC
CDR3: CASSLGALVYEQYF

V: TRBV6-1
J: TRBJ2-7
D: NA
size: few
DNA: TGTGCCAGCAGTGAAAACGGCTACGAGCAGTACTTC
CDR3: CASSENGYEQYF

V: TRBV6-1
J: TRBJ2-7
D: NA
size: NA
DNA: TGTGCCAGCAGTCGCCAGGGGTCCCCCTACGAGCAGTACTTC
CDR3: CASSRQGSPYEQYF

V: TRBV11-2
J: TRBJ1-1
D: NA
size: NA
DNA: TGTGCCAGCAGTAGGGGAGCGGCGAACACTGAAGCTTTCTTT
CDR3: CASSRGAANTEAFF

V: TRBV18
J: TRBJ1-1
D: NA
size: NA
DNA: TGTGCCAGCTCACCACCAGCCGGAAAGGTGAACACTGAAGCTTTCTTT
CDR3: CASSPPAGKVNTEAFF

V: TRBV2
J: TRBJ1-1
D: NA
size: NA
DNA: TGTGCCAGCAGTGAAAACAGCCCCACTGAAGCTTTCTTT
CDR3: CASSENSPTEAFF

V: TRBV15
J: TRBJ2-3
D: NA
size: NA
DNA: TGTGCCACCAGCAGAGCACGGTGGGGCACAGATACGCAGTATTTT
CDR3: CATSRARWGTDTQYF

V: TRBV25-1
J: TRBJ2-1
D: TRBD1
size: NA
DNA: TGTGCCAGCAGTGACTTGGACAGGGTCGCCTACAATGAGCAGTTCTTC
CDR3: CASSDLDRVAYNEQFF

V: TRBV5-6
J: TRBJ2-3
D: TRBD2
size: NA
DNA: TGTGCCAGCAGTTCGGGACTAGCGATTACAGATACGCAGTATTTT
CDR3: CASSSGLAITDTQYF

V: TRBV19
J: TRBJ1-2
D: NA
size: NA
DNA: TGTGCCAGTAGTACCGCCGGGGACTACTATGGCTACACCTTC
CDR3: CASSTAGDYYGYTF

V: TRBV5-1
J: TRBJ2-1
D: TRBD1
size: NA
DNA: TGCGCCAGCAGCCAAGGACAGGGCCCCTACAATGAGCAGTTCTTC
CDR3: CASSQGQGPYNEQFF

V: TRBV30
J: TRBJ1-2
D: NA
size: NA
DNA: TGTGCCTGTAGACTGGAAGCGAATAACTATGGCTACACCTTC
CDR3: CACRLEANNYGYTF

V: TRBV2
J: TRBJ1-2
D: NA
size: once
DNA: TGTGCCAGCAGTGTCGGTGAATTTTCTGGCTACACCTTC
CDR3: CASSVGEFSGYTF

V: TRBV6-5
J: TRBJ1-1
D: NA
size: once
DNA: TGTGCCAGCAGCCGACGTGGGACGGGGAACACTGAAGCTTTCTTT
CDR3: CASSRRGTGNTEAFF

V: TRBV5-1
J: TRBJ2-2
D: NA
size: NA
DNA: TGCGCCAGCAGCTCTCAGGGAGGGGGCATCCCCGGGGAGCTGTTTTTT
CDR3: CASSSQGGGIPGELFF

V: TRBV19
J: TRBJ1-4
D: NA
size: many
DNA: TGTGCCAGTAGTCCATACGAACCCAAGAATCAGGAAAAACTGTTTTTT
CDR3: CASSPYEPKNQEKLFF

V: TRBV2
J: TRBJ1-5
D: NA
size: NA
DNA: TGTGCCAGCAGCTCGACAGGTCTTTATCAGCCCCAGCATTTT
CDR3: CASSSTGLYQPQHF

V: TRBV7-9
J: TRBJ2-7
D: NA
size: many
DNA: TGTGCCAGCAGCTTAGCCCTGAATCTTGGGGAGCAGTACTTC
CDR3: CASSLALNLGEQYF

V: TRBV5-6
J: TRBJ1-2
D: NA
size: NA
DNA: TGTGCCAGCAGCTTGAGGGAAGCTAACTATGGCTACACCTTC
CDR3: CASSLREANYGYTF

V: TRBV19
J: TRBJ1-5
D: NA
size: few
DNA: TGTGCCAGTAGCCAAGACAGCCAATATCAGCCCCAGCATTTT
CDR3: CASSQDSQYQPQHF

V: TRBV5-8
J: TRBJ2-5
D: NA
size: NA
DNA: TGTGCCAGCAGCTCGAAGCTAGCGTTTGGGATAGGAGAGACCCAGTACTTC
CDR3: CASSSKLAFGIGETQYF

V: TRBV5-1
J: TRBJ2-7
D: NA
size: once
DNA: TGCGCCAGCAGGCGGCAGCTTCAATACTACGAGCAGTACTTC
CDR3: CASRRQLQYYEQYF

V: TRBV27
J: TRBJ2-3
D: NA
size: NA
DNA: TGTGCCAGCAGTTCGATACAGGGGACTCGGACAGATACGCAGTATTTT
CDR3: CASSSIQGTRTDTQYF

V: TRBV4-2
J: TRBJ2-2
D: TRBD1
size: NA
DNA: TGTGCCAGCAGCCAAGTCTGGGACAGGGCCGGGGAGCTGTTTTTT
CDR3: CASSQVWDRAGELFF

V: TRBV2
J: TRBJ2-7
D: TRBD1
size: few
DNA: TGTGCCAGCAGGCGCCGGGACAGGGCCTACGAGCAGTACTTC
CDR3: CASRRRDRAYEQYF

V: TRBV9
J: TRBJ2-1
D: NA
size: NA
DNA: TGTGCCAGCACCCCCGGAAAGGCGGTGGGTTCGGACAATGAGCAGTTCTTC
CDR3: CASTPGKAVGSDNEQFF

V: TRBV28
J: TRBJ2-1
D: NA
size: NA
DNA: TGTGCCAGCACCTCTATCGGGAGTCCCTACAATGAGCAGTTCTTC
CDR3: CASTSIGSPYNEQFF

V: TRBV19
J: TRBJ2-3
D: NA
size: NA
DNA: TGTGCCAGTAGTATGATAGGGGCAGATACGCAGTATTTT
CDR3: CASSMIGADTQYF

V: TRBV5-1
J: TRBJ1-2
D: NA
size: NA
DNA: TGCGCCAGCAGCTTGGGGGCAGTAAACTATGGCTACACCTTC
CDR3: CASSLGAVNYGYTF

V: TRBV4-1
J: TRBJ2-2
D: NA
size: few
DNA: TGCGCCAGCAGCCCCTTAAGAGGGGGACTGAACACCGGGGAGCTGTTTTTT
CDR3: CASSPLRGGLNTGELFF

V: TRBV11-2
J: TRBJ1-1
D: TRBD1
size: NA
DNA: TGTGCCAGCAGCAATGGACAGGGTGAAGCTTTCTTT
CDR3: CASSNGQGEAFF

V: TRBV5-6
J: TRBJ1-2
D: NA
size: NA
DNA: TGTGCCAGCAGCTTGGGTAGGGTTCTTAACTATGGCTACACCTTC
CDR3: CASSLGRVLNYGYTF

V: TRBV20-1
J: TRBJ2-7
D: NA
size: NA
DNA: TGCAGTGCTAGTAGGGCCTACGAGCAGTACTTC
CDR3: CSASRAYEQYF

V: TRBV4-1
J: TRBJ1-2
D: NA
size: few
DNA: TGCGCCAGCAGCCCGGACAGCAACTATGGCTACACCTTC
CDR3: CASSPDSNYGYTF

V: TRBV12-5
J: TRBJ2-4
D: NA
size: NA
DNA: TGTGCTAGTGGTTTGGTACTCATCGTCTGGGATAAGACCAACATTCAGTACTTC
CDR3: CASGLVLIVWDKTNIQYF

V: TRBV28
J: TRBJ1-1
D: NA
size: once
DNA: TGTGCCACCGGAAACAGGAACACTGAAGCTTTCTTT
CDR3: CATGNRNTEAFF

V: TRBV5-4
J: TRBJ1-2
D: TRBD1
size: NA
DNA: TGTGCCAGCAGCTTGGGTGGACAGGACAACTATGGCTACACCTTC
CDR3: CASSLGGQDNYGYTF

V: TRBV5-1
J: TRBJ2-1
D: TRBD2
size: NA
DNA: TGCGCCAGCAGCACGCTCATGACTAGCATCTACAATGAGCAGTTCTTC
CDR3: CASSTLMTSIYNEQFF

V: TRBV2
J: TRBJ1-1
D: NA
size: NA
DNA: TGTGCCAGCAGTGAAGCGAACCCCAGGTACATGAACACTGAAGCTTTCTTT
CDR3: CASSEANPRYMNTEAFF

V: TRBV6-1
J: TRBJ2-2
D: NA
size: once
DNA: TGTGCCAGCATCATGACTACCTTCGGCGGGGAGCTGTTTTTT
CDR3: CASIMTTFGGELFF

V: TRBV30
J: TRBJ2-7
D: TRBD1
size: NA
DNA: TGTGCCTGGGTTACCCCAGGGGGTTCGCAGTACTTC
CDR3: CAWVTPGGSQYF

V: TRBV4-1
J: TRBJ1-4
D: NA
size: NA
DNA: TGCGCCAGCAGCCAACCAGGACATCTCGTAAATGAAAAACTGTTTTTT
CDR3: CASSQPGHLVNEKLFF

V: TRBV11-3
J: TRBJ1-1
D: NA
size: NA
DNA: TGTGCCAGCAGTCTGACAGTTGGCACTGAAGCTTTCTTT
CDR3: CASSLTVGTEAFF

V: TRBV5-8
J: TRBJ2-5
D: NA
size: NA
DNA: TGTGCCAGCAGCAATGGCAGAATCTCGTACCAAGAGACCCAGTACTTC
CDR3: CASSNGRISYQETQYF

V: TRBV7-3
J: TRBJ2-3
D: TRBD1
size: once
DNA: TGTGCCAGCAGCCCCACAGGGGTAACCACAGATACGCAGTATTTT
CDR3: CASSPTGVTTDTQYF